Presented here are 9 T cell receptor beta chains from one specimen sequenced in a study of CD8+CD57+ T cells in acquired aplastic anemia. Genomic DNA constituted the template upon which TCR beta VDJ and CDR3 profiling was performed. TCRdb itself ran the reads through MiXCR, one entry per CDR3 protein. The repertoire holds about 180,000 distinct CDR3 sequences, with 40% to 50% as singletons. Material for sequencing was sorted CD4+, CD8+, or CD8+CD57+ T cells (not recorded which) from PBMCs. The receptors here all came from a human donor in good health.

This clonotype was detected ten times or more. J is TRBJ2-2 and V is TRBV5-6, with D perhaps TRBD2 (5 bases). Germline lookup yields CDR1 SGHDT and CDR2 YYEEEE. This CDR3 spans 13 amino acids. Between the trimmed V and J ends, which lost 4 bases and 6 bases, there was a span of 10 bases. CDR3 region: CASSARLSGELFF. The CDR3 nucleotides are TGTGCCAGCAGCGCCCGACTATCCGGGGAGCTGTTTTTT.

This clonotype was seen ten or more times. The chain employs TRBV20-1 and TRBJ2-7; D perhaps matches TRBD2 (5 bases). The CDR3 spans 13 residues. Germline V lookup: CDR1 DFQATT, CDR2 SNEGSKA (reference sequence). V was trimmed by 2 bases and J by 3 bases, leaving 11 bases between them. CDR3 DNA sequence: TGCAGTGCTAGACATAGCGCGAGCTACGAGCAGTACTTC. The encoded protein is CSARHSASYEQYF.

This clonotype was recorded many times. The rearrangement uses TRBV6-9 and TRBJ2-7; D is possibly TRBD2 (6 bases). From germline, CDR1 is MNHGY and CDR2 SVAAGI. Trimming shortened V by 9 bases and J by 2 bases, and 11 bases separated the two germline ends. The CDR3 consists of 12 residues. The CDR3 sequence: CARTRTAYEQYF. As DNA, the CDR3 is TGTGCCAGGACTAGGACCGCCTACGAGCAGTACTTC.

This chain uses TRBV5-1 with TRBJ2-3; D gene uncertain. Germline loops: CDR1 SGHRS, CDR2 YFSETQ. This CDR3 contains 13 residues. The germline V and J ends were trimmed by 6 bases and 0 bases, with 8 bases remaining between them. The CDR3 sequence: CASNGDSTDTQYF. DNA of the CDR3: TGCGCCAGCAATGGGGATAGCACAGATACGCAGTATTTT.

This clonotype was counted at least ten times. V and J are TRBV19 and TRBJ1-5, with 7 bases matching TRBD1. The CDR3 runs to 14 residues. V gave up 6 bases and J gave up 5 bases; unmatched junction bases: 7. Germline V CDR1 and CDR2: LNHDA, SQIVND (reference sequence). The CDR3 region is CASSTGAWDQPQHF. The CDR3 DNA reads TGTGCCAGTAGCACAGGGGCCTGGGATCAGCCCCAGCATTTT.

The V and J genes are TRBV20-1 and TRBJ2-3; 10 positions match TRBD2. Germline assignment: CDR1 DFQATT and CDR2 SNEGSKA (reference sequence). This CDR3 has 15 amino acids. V lost 6 bases, J lost 4 bases, and 10 bases stayed unmatched. CDR3 in amino acids: CSATLLAGVSDTQYF. CDR3 sequence (DNA): TGCAGTGCGACCCTCCTAGCGGGAGTGTCAGATACGCAGTATTTT.

The chain uses TRBV7-8 and TRBJ2-5; D not resolved. The CDR3 is 11 amino acids. In germline, CDR1 is SGHVS, CDR2 FQNEAQ. Trimming stripped 7 bases from V and 7 bases from J, with 10 bases between. The CDR3 DNA reads TGTGCCAGCACCGACCGAGTGACCCAGTACTTC. Protein: CASTDRVTQYF.

This clonotype was picked up one time. The chain links TRBV12-5 to TRBJ1-2; D is unresolved. Trimming took 2 bases from V and 4 from J, leaving 2 bases between them. From germline, CDR1 is LGHNT and CDR2 FRNRAP. The CDR3 contains 11 residues. The CDR3 sequence is CASGLSYGYTF. Written as DNA, the CDR3 is TGTGCTAGTGGTTTGTCCTATGGCTACACCTTC.

The CDR3 protein is CASSEGLVAGYQETQYF. CDR3 sequence (DNA): TGTGCCAGCAGTGAAGGGTTGGTGGCGGGATACCAAGAGACCCAGTACTTC. The chain combines TRBV2 with TRBJ2-5; tentatively, D is TRBD2 (6 bases). Germline V gives CDR1 SNHLY, CDR2 FYNNEI. V lost 1 base, J lost 0 bases, and 15 bases lay in between. The CDR3 has 17 amino acids.